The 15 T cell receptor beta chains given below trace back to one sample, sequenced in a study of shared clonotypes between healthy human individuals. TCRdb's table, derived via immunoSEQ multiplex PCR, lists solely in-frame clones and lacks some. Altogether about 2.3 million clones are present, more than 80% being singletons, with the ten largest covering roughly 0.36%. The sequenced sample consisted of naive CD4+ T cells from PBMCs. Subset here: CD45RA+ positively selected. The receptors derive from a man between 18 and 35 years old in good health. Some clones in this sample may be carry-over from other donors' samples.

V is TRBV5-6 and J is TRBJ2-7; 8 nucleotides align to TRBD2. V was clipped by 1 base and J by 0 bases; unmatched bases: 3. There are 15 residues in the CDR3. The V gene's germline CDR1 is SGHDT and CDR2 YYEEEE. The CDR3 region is CASSLISGSSYEQYF. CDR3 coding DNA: TGTGCCAGCAGCTTGATAAGCGGGAGCTCCTACGAGCAGTACTTC.

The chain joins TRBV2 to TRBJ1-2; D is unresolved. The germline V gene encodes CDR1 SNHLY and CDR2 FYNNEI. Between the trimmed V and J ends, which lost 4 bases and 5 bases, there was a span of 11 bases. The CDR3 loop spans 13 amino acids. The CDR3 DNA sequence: TGTGCCAGCAGTGGGGCACGCGAGTATGGCTACACCTTC. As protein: CASSGAREYGYTF. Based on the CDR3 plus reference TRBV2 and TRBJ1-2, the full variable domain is EPEVTQTPSHQVTQMGQEVILRCVPISNHLYFYWYRQILGQKVEFLVSFYNNEISEKSEIFDDQFSVERPDGSNFTLKIRSTKLEDSAMYFCASSGAREYGYTFGSGTRLTVV.

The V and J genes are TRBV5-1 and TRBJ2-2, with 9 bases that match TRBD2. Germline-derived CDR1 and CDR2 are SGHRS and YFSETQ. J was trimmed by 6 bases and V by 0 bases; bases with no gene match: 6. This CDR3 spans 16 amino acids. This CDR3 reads CASSLALAGVPGELFF. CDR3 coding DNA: TGCGCCAGCAGCTTGGCGTTAGCGGGAGTGCCCGGGGAGCTGTTTTTT.

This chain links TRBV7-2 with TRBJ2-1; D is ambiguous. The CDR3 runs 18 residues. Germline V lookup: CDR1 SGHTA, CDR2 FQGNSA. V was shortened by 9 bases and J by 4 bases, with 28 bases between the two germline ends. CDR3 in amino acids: CARPKEDTETRFYNEQFF. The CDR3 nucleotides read TGTGCCAGACCTAAAGAAGACACGGAGACTCGATTTTACAATGAGCAGTTCTTC.

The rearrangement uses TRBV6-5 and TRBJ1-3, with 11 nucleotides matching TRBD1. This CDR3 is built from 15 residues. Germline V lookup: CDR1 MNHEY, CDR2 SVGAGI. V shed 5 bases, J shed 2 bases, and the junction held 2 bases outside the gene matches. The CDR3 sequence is CASSPDRGPGNTIYF. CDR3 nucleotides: TGTGCCAGCAGTCCGGACAGGGGGCCTGGAAACACCATATATTTT.

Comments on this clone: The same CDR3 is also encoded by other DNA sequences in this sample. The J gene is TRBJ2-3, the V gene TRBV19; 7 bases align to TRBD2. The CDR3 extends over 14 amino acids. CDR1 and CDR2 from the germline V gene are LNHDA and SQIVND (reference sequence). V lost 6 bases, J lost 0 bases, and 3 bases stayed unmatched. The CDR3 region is CASRAGLSTDTQYF. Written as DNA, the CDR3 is TGTGCCAGTAGAGCGGGACTTAGCACAGATACGCAGTATTTT.

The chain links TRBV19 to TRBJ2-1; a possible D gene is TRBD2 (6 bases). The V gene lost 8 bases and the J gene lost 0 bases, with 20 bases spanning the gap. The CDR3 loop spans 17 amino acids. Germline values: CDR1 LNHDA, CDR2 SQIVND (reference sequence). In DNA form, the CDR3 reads TGTGCCAGTTCAATTAGACGAGCGGGCCGCTCCTACAATGAGCAGTTCTTC. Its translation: CASSIRRAGRSYNEQFF.

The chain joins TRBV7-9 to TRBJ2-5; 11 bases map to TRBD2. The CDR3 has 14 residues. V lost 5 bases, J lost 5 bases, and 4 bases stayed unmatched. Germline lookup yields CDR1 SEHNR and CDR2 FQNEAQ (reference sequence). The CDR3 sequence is CASSLTSGTETQYF. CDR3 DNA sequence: TGTGCCAGCAGCCTGACTAGCGGGACGGAGACCCAGTACTTC.

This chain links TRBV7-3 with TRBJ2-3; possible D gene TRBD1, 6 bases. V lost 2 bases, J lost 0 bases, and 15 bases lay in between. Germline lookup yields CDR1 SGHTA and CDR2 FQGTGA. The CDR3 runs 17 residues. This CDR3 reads CASSLRRTEASTDTQYF. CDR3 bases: TGTGCCAGCAGCTTACGGCGGACAGAGGCTAGCACAGATACGCAGTATTTT.

Here the CDR3 reads CASSEGGQGLYNEQFF. CDR3 bases: TGTGCCAGCAGCGAAGGAGGGCAGGGGCTCTACAATGAGCAGTTCTTC. V gene TRBV7-7 combines with J gene TRBJ2-1; D may be TRBD1 or TRBD2 (6 bases each). The CDR3 contains 16 residues. V gave up 5 bases and J gave up 3 bases, with 17 bases separating them. The V gene's germline CDR1 is SSHAT and CDR2 FNYEAQ (reference sequence).

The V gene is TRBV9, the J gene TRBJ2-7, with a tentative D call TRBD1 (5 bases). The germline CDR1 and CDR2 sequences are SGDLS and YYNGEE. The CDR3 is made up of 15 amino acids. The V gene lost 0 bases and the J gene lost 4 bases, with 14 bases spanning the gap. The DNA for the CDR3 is TGTGCCAGCAGCGTAGGACCTCTCCAGGGATACGAGCAGTACTTC. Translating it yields CASSVGPLQGYEQYF.

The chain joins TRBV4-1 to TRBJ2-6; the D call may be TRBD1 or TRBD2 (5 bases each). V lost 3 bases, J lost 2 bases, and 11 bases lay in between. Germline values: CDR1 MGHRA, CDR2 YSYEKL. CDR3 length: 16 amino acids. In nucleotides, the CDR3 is TGCGCCAGCAGCCAGCAGGGACCCCCTGGGGCCAACGTCCTGACTTTC. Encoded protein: CASSQQGPPGANVLTF.

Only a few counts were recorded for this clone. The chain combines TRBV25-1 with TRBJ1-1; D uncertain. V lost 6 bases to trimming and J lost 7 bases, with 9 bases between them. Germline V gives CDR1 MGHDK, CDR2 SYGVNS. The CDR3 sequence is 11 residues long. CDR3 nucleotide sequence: TGTGCCAGCAGGAGAGCAGGTGAAGCTTTCTTT. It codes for CASRRAGEAFF. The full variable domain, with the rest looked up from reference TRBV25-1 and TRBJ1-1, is EADIYQTPRYLVIGTGKKITLECSQTMGHDKMYWYQQDPGMELHLIHYSYGVNSTEKGDLSSESTVSRIRTEHFPLTLESARPSHTSQYLCASRRAGEAFFGQGTRLTVV.

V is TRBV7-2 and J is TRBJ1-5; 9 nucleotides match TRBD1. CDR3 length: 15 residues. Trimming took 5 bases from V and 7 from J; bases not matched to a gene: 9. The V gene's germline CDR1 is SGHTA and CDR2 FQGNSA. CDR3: CASSEQGAAGQPQHF. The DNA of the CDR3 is TGTGCCAGCAGCGAACAGGGGGCAGCAGGCCAGCCCCAGCATTTT.

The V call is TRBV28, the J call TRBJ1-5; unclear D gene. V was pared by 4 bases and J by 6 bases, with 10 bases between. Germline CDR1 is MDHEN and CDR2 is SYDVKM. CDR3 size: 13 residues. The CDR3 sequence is CASSSGRVQPQHF. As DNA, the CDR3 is TGTGCCAGCAGTTCTGGGCGGGTTCAGCCCCAGCATTTT. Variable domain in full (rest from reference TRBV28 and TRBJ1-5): DVKVTQSSRYLVKRTGEKVFLECVQDMDHENMFWYRQDPGLGLRLIYFSYDVKMKEKGDIPEGYSVSREKKERFSLILESASTNQTSMYLCASSSGRVQPQHFGDGTRLSIL.